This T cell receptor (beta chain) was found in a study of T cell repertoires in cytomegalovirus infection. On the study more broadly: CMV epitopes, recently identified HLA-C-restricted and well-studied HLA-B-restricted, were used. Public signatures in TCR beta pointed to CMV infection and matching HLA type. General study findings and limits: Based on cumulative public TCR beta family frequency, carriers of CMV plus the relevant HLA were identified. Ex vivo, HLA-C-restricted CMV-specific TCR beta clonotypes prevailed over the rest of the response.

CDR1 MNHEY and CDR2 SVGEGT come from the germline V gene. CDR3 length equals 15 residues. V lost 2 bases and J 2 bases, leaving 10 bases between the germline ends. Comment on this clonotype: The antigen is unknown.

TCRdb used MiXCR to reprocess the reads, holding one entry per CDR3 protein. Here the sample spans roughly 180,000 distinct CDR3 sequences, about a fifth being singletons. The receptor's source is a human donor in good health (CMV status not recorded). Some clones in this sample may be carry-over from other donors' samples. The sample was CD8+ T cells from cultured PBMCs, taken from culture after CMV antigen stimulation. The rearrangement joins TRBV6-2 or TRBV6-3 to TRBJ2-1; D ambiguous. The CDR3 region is CASSYRAEAYNEQFF. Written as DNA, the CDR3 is TGTGCCAGCAGTTACAGGGCAGAGGCCTACAATGAGCAGTTCTTC.